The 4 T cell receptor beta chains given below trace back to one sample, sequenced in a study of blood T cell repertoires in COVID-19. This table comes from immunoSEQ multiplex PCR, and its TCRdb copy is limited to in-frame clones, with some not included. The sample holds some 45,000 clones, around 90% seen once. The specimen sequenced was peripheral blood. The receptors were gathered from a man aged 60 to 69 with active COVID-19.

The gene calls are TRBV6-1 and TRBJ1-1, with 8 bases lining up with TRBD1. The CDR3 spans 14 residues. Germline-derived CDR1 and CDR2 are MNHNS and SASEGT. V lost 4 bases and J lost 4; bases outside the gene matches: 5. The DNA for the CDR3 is TGTGCCAGCAGTGTTCTAACAGGGGGCACTGAAGCTTTCTTT. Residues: CASSVLTGGTEAFF.

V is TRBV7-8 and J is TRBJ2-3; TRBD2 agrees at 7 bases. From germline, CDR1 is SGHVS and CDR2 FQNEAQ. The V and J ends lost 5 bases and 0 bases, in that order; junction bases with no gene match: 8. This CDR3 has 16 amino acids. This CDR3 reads CASSILAQVSTDTQYF. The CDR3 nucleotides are TGTGCCAGCAGCATACTAGCGCAAGTTAGCACAGATACGCAGTATTTT.

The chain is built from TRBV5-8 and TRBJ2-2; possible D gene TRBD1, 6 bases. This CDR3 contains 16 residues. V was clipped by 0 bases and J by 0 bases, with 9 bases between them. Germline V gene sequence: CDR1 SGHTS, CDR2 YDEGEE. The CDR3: CASSLVGGTNTGELFF. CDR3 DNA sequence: TGTGCCAGCAGCTTGGTAGGGGGAACGAACACCGGGGAGCTGTTTTTT.

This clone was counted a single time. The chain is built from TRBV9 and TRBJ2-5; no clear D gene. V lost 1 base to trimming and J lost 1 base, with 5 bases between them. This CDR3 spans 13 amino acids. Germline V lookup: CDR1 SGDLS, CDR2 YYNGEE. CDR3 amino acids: CASSVRSQETQYF. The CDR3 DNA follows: TGTGCCAGCAGCGTACGGTCCCAAGAGACCCAGTACTTC.